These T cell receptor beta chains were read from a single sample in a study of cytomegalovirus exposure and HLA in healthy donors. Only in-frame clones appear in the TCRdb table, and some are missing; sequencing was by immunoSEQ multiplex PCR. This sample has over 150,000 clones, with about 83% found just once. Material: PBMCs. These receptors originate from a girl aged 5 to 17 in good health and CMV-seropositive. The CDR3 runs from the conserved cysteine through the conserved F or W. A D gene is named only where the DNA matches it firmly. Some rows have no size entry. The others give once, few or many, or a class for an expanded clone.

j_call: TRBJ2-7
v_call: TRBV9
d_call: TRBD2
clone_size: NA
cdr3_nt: TGTGCCAGCAGCGGACACGTAGCGGGGGGTACCTACGAGCAGTACTTC
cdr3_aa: CASSGHVAGGTYEQYF

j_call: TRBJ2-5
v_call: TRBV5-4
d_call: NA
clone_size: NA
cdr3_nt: TGTGCCAGCAGTAGTATGACAGTCCAAGAGACCCAGTACTTC
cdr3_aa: CASSSMTVQETQYF

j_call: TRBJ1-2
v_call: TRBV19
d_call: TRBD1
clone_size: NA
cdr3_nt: TGTGCCAGTAGTATGACAGGGTCGGGCCCGGGAGGCTACACCTTC
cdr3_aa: CASSMTGSGPGGYTF

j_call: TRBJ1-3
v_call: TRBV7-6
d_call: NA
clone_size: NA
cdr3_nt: TGTGCCAGCAGCTTAGGGCCCGGAAACACCATATATTTT
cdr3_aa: CASSLGPGNTIYF

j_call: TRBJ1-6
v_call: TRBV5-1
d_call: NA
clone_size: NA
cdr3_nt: TGCGCCAGCAGTGTAGCTATGTTGATGAGCTCCTATAATTCACCCCTCCACTTT
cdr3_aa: CASSVAMLMSSYNSPLHF

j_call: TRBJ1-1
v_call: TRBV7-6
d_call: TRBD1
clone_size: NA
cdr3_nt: TGTGCCAGCAGCGCCCCAGGGGGTTACACTGAAGCTTTCTTT
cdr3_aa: CASSAPGGYTEAFF

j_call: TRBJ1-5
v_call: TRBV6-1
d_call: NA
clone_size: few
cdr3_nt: TGTGCCAGCAGTGAACAGGAAGGTCTTAATCAGCCCCAGCATTTT
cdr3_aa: CASSEQEGLNQPQHF

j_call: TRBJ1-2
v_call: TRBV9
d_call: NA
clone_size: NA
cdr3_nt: TGTGCCAGCACCGTCGGGTGGGCAGGGCTCGGAAACTATGGCTACACCTTC
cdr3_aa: CASTVGWAGLGNYGYTF

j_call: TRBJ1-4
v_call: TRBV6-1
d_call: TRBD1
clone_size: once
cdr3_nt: TGTGCCAGCAGGACAGGGTATCCCAGAGGAAAACTGTTTTTT
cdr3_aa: CASRTGYPRGKLFF

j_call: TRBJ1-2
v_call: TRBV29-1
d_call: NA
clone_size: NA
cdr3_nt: TGCAGCGTTGAAGGTCTCACATATGGCTACACCTTC
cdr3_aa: CSVEGLTYGYTF

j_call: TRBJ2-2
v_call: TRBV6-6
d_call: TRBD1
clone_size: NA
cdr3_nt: TGTGCCAGCAGGACGACAGGGGCACGCACCGGGGAGCTGTTTTTT
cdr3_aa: CASRTTGARTGELFF

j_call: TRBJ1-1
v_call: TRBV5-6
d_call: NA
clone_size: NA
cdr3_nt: TGTGCCAGCAGCTTGGACAGGGTACGGGTAACTGAAGCTTTCTTT
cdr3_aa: CASSLDRVRVTEAFF

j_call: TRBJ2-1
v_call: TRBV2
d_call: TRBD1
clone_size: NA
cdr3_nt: TGTGCCAGCAGTCGCTCGGACAGGGGCTACAATGAGCAGTTCTTC
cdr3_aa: CASSRSDRGYNEQFF

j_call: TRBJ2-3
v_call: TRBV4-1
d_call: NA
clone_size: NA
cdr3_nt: TGCGCCAGCACTAGAGAAGGAACAGATACGCAGTATTTT
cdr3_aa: CASTREGTDTQYF

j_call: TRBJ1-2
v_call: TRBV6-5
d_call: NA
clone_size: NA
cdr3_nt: TGTGCCAGCAGTTACTCGGTAGGAGGGAACTATGGCTACACCTTC
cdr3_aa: CASSYSVGGNYGYTF

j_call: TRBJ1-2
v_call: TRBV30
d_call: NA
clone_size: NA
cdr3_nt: TGTGCCTGGAGTGAGGACTGGGGATCATATGGCTACACCTTC
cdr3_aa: CAWSEDWGSYGYTF

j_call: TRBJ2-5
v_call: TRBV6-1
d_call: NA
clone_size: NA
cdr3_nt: TGTGCCAGCAGCCCCGCGGCCCAAGAGACCCAGTACTTC
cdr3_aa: CASSPAAQETQYF

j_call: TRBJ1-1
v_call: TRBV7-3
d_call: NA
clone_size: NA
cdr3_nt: TGTGCCAGCAGCTTAGACGGAGACACTGAAGCTTTCTTT
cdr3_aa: CASSLDGDTEAFF

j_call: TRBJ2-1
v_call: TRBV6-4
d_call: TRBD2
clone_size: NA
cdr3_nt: TGTGCCAGCAGTGCAGTAATAGCGGGGGCCTACAATGAGCAGTTCTTC
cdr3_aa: CASSAVIAGAYNEQFF

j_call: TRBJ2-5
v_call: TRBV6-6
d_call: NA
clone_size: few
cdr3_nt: TGTGCCAGCAGCGGAGCGGACCAAGAGACCCAGTACTTC
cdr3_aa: CASSGADQETQYF

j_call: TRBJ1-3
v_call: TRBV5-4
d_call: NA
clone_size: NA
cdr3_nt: TGTGCCAGCAGCCCGAGACAGGTAAATGGAAACACCATATATTTT
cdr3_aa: CASSPRQVNGNTIYF

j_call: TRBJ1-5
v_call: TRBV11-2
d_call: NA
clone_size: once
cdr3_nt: TGTGCCAGCAGCCAGAACAGCGGAAATCAGCCCCAGCATTTT
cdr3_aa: CASSQNSGNQPQHF

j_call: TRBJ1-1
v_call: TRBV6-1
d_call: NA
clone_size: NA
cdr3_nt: TGTGCCAGCAGGTCCCAGAAAATGAACACTGAAGCTTTCTTT
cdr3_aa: CASRSQKMNTEAFF

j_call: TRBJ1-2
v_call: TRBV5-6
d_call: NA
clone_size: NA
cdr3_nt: TGTGCCAGCAGTTCCGTATCTGAGGTTGATAACTATGGCTACACCTTC
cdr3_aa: CASSSVSEVDNYGYTF

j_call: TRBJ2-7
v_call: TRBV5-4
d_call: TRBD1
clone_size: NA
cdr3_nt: TGTGCCAGCAGTCGATCTAACTCAGGGGGCTCCTACGAGCAGTACTTC
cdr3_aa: CASSRSNSGGSYEQYF

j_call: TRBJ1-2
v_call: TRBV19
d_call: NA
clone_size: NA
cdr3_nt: TGTGCCAGTAGTATAGATCGGGACTTTAACTATGGCTACACCTTC
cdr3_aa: CASSIDRDFNYGYTF